Reported below is one T cell receptor (beta chain). The antigen is undetermined. The CDR3 is 14 residues long. Germline V gene lookup returns CDR1 SGHDN and CDR2 FVKESK. V gave up 8 bases and J gave up 4 bases; unmatched junction bases: 5. FACS sorted CD4+ or CD8+ T cells into CD45RA+ naive and CD45RO+ memory. Measured with immunoSEQ multiplex PCR; TCRdb has only the in-frame clones, and not every one. The sample carries 25,000 to 30,000 clones, approximately 82% recorded once. The sample is drawn from a study of regulatory dendritic cells for organ transplantation. Study conclusions and caveats: Mature dendritic cells appeared to drive more memory CD8+ clonal expansion than regulatory ones. The authors noted considerable between-person heterogeneity in alloreactive memory CD8+ cells. Memory T cells were less diverse than naive, with memory CD8+ most oligoclonal.

The chain combines TRBV14 with TRBJ1-3; TRBD1 matches 10 bases. The source of this sequence is a human donor in good health. Sequenced material: naive CD8+ T cells from blood. Indicated subset: CD45RA+ naive T cells. The DNA of the CDR3 is TGTGCCAGCGTTCGGACAGGGGGAGGAAACACCATATATTTT. It specifies CASVRTGGGNTIYF.